Following are 12 T cell receptor beta chains from one sample sequenced in a study of blood T cell repertoires in COVID-19. Sequenced by immunoSEQ multiplex PCR; TCRdb stores in-frame clones only, minus some. The sample has about 260,000 clones; about 89% are singletons. The material sequenced was peripheral blood. These receptors were taken from a woman aged 40 to 50 who had recovered from COVID-19.

This clone came up once. This chain joins TRBV6-6 and TRBJ2-1; 10 nucleotides agree with TRBD1. There are 14 residues in the CDR3. V lost 5 bases, J lost 7 bases, and 5 bases stayed unmatched. Germline assignment: CDR1 MNHNY and CDR2 SVGAGI (reference sequence). CDR3 nucleotide sequence: TGTGCCAGCAGTATGACAGGGGGCGGGAATGAGCAGTTCTTC. This gives the protein CASSMTGGGNEQFF.

The genes are TRBV6-2 or TRBV6-3 and TRBJ1-2; D gene ambiguous. The germline V and J ends were trimmed by 0 bases and 7 bases, with 9 bases remaining between them. This CDR3 region has 13 residues. Per germline, CDR1 MNHEY and CDR2 SVGEGT. The CDR3 region has the DNA TGTGCCAGCAGTTACTCGTTAAATTCTGGCTACACCTTC. Its translation is CASSYSLNSGYTF.

The DNA for the CDR3 is TGTGCCAGCATTGGTGGACAGAATGCCTACGAGCAGTACTTC. The encoded protein is CASIGGQNAYEQYF. The chain is built from TRBV2 and TRBJ2-7, with D perhaps TRBD1 (6 bases). This CDR3 has 14 amino acids. Germline lookup yields CDR1 SNHLY and CDR2 FYNNEI. V lost 7 bases and J lost 2, with 15 bases in between.

This clone was recorded many times. The gene calls are TRBV10-1 and TRBJ1-6; 7 bases are a match to TRBD1. Losses at the gene ends were 3 bases for V and 6 bases for J; bases not matched to a gene: 2. This CDR3 contains 14 residues. Germline V gene sequence: CDR1 WNHNN, CDR2 SYGVQD (reference sequence). Here the CDR3 DNA reads TGCGCCAGCAGTGAAGGGACAGCTAATTCACCCCTCCACTTT. Its translation: CASSEGTANSPLHF.

The chain carries TRBV6-5 and TRBJ2-5, with D possibly matching TRBD1 (5 bases). V lost 0 bases and J lost 7, with 12 bases in between. The CDR3 spans 14 residues. Germline V gene sequence: CDR1 MNHEY, CDR2 SVGAGI. The CDR3 loop is CASSYSDSARTQYF. The CDR3 DNA is TGTGCCAGCAGTTACTCCGACAGCGCCCGGACCCAGTACTTC.

The rearrangement joins TRBV5-1 to TRBJ1-3; D gene unclear. Germline values: CDR1 SGHRS, CDR2 YFSETQ. The V end was cut by 2 bases, the J end by 0 bases, with 6 bases between. CDR3 length: 14 amino acids. This chain's CDR3 is CASSFDNSGNTIYF. CDR3 nucleotide sequence: TGCGCCAGCAGCTTCGACAACTCTGGAAACACCATATATTTT.

The rearrangement uses TRBV6-2 or TRBV6-3 and TRBJ2-3, with D hard to call. Germline lookup yields CDR1 MNHEY and CDR2 SVGEGT. The CDR3 sequence is 12 residues long. V was shortened by 4 bases and J by 5 bases, with 7 bases between the two germline ends. The CDR3 DNA reads TGTGCCAGCAGTTCGACTGGAGATACGCAGTATTTT. Its protein product is CASSSTGDTQYF.

The chain has TRBV10-3 and TRBJ2-2; TRBD2 matches at 7 bases. The CDR3 loop spans 15 amino acids. Germline V gene data show CDR1 as ENHRY and CDR2 as SYGVKD. Trimming cost V 8 bases and J 2 bases; bases outside gene matches: 8. CDR3 nucleotides: TGTGCCATCTCACGCGGGGGAACAAACACCGGGGAGCTGTTTTTT. It encodes CAISRGGTNTGELFF.

The chain carries TRBV2 and TRBJ2-7; 9 nucleotides match TRBD1. Unmatched junction bases numbered 6, after V lost 2 bases and J lost 4 bases. The CDR3 is 15 residues long. Germline V gives CDR1 SNHLY, CDR2 FYNNEI. CDR3 residues: CASSEFGQGQYEQYF. For the CDR3, the DNA is TGTGCCAGCAGTGAATTTGGACAGGGGCAGTACGAGCAGTACTTC.

The CDR3 loop reads CASSLNGDTIYF. The CDR3 DNA is TGTGCCAGCAGCTTAAACGGGGACACCATATATTTT. The chain is built from TRBV7-2 and TRBJ1-3, with D unresolved. Germline V gene lookup returns CDR1 SGHTA and CDR2 FQGNSA. Trimming took off 2 bases at V and 8 bases at J, with 7 bases between the two ends. This CDR3 comprises 12 residues.

The chain joins TRBV7-3 to TRBJ2-7, with 8 bases lining up with TRBD1. Germline V gene data show CDR1 as SGHTA and CDR2 as FQGTGA. The CDR3 contains 14 residues. Germline trimming cut 4 bases from V and 3 bases from J; bases unmatched to any gene: 5. The CDR3 coding sequence is TGTGCCAGCAGCTCAGGACAGGGAAGCTACGAGCAGTACTTC. Protein product: CASSSGQGSYEQYF.

The chain uses TRBV6-6 and TRBJ1-2, with 7 bases identical to TRBD1. The CDR3 has 14 amino acids. The V gene end was trimmed by 5 bases and the J gene end by 4 bases; junction bases not matched to a gene: 7. Germline V gives CDR1 MNHNY, CDR2 SVGAGI (reference sequence). The chain's CDR3 is CASSRSGGGYGYTF. The CDR3 region has the DNA TGTGCCAGCAGTCGATCAGGGGGTGGCTATGGCTACACCTTC.